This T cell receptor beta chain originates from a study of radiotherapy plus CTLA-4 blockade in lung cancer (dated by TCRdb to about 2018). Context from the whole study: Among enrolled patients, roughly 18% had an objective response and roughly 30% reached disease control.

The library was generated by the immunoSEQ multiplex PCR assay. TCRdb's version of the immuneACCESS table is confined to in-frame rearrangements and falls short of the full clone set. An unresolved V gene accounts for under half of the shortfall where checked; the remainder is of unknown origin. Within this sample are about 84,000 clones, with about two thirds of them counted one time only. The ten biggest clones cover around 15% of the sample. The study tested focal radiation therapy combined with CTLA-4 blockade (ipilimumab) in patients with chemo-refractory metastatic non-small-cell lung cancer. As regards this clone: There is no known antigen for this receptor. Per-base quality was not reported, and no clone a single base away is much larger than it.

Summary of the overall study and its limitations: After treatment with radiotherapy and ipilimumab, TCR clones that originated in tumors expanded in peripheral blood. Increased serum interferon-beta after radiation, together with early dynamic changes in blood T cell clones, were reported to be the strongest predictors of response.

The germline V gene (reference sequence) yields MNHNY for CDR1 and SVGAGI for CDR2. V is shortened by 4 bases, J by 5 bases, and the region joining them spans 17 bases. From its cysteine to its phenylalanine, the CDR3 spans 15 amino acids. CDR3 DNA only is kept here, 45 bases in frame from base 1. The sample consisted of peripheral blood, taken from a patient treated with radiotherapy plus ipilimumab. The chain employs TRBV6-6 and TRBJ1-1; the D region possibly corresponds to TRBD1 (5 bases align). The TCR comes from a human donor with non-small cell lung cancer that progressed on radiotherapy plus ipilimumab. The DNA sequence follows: TGTGCCAGCAGTTTTCCACCAGGGCGGGGGACTGAAGCTTTCTTT. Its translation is CASSFPPGRGTEAFF.